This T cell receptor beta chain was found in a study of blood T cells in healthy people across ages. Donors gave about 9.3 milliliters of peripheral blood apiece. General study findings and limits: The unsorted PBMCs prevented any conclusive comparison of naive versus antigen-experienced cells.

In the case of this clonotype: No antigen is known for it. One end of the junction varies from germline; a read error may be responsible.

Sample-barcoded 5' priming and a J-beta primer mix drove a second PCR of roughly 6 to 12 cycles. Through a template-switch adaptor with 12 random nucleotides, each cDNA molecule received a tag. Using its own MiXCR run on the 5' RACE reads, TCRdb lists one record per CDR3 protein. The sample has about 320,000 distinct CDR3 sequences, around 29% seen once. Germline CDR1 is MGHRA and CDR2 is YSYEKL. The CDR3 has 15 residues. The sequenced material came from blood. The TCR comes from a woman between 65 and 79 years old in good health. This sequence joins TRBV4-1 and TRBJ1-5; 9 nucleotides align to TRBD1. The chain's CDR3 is CASSQRQGENQPRHF. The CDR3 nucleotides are TGCGCCAGCAGCCAAAGACAGGGGGAAAATCAGCCCCGGCATTTT.